This TCR beta chain derives from a study of T-cell reconstitution after alpha-beta-depleted transplantation in children. This clonotype came up a few times. V lost 0 bases and J lost 6; bases outside the gene matches: 2. The CDR3 totals 14 residues. Germline loops: CDR1 ENHRY, CDR2 SYGVKD. TCRbeta library preparation incorporated unique molecular identifiers. MiXCR, run by TCRdb on the PCR reads, gives a single entry per CDR3 protein. The data contain more than 250,000 distinct CDR3 sequences, 9.9% of them seen just once; the ten biggest clones take up over 9.5%. The chain uses TRBV10-3 and TRBJ2-1, with 7 positions matching TRBD2. The receptor comes from a human donor who donated a stem cell graft to a child with SCID. Source: PBMCs from the stem cell graft donor, taken from the stem cell graft. This CDR3 is CAISESGGSNEQFF. CDR3 in DNA: TGTGCCATCAGTGAGTCCGGGGGGAGCAATGAGCAGTTCTTC.